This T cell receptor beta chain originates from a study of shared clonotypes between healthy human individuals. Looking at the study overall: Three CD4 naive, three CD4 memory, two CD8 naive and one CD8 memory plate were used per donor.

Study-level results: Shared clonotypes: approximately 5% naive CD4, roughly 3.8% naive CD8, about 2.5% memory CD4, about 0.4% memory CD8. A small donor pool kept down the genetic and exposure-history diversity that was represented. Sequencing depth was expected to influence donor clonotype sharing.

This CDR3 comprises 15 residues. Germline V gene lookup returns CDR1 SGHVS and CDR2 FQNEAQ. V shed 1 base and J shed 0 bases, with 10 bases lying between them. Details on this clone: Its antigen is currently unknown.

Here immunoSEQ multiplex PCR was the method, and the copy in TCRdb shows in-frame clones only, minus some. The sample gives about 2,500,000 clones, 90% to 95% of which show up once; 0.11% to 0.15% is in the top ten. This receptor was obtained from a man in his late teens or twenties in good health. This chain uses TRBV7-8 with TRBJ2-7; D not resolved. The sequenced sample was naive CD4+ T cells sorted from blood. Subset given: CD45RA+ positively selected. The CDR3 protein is CASSLVSLSSYEQYF. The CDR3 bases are TGTGCCAGCAGCTTAGTATCCCTGAGCTCCTACGAGCAGTACTTC.